The clone carrying this TCR beta chain was seen ten or more times. The authors took blood RNA from unsorted whole blood and also extracted germline DNA. Production of TCR beta cDNA used roughly 500 ng total RNA together with a constant-region primer. Libraries covering TCR beta were generated through three nested multiplex PCR rounds (using a slightly modified ARM-PCR). Investigators reported that the first two PCR rounds, at 10 cycles each, used TRBV1-TRBV30 forward primers with a C-beta reverse primer. TCRdb re-analysed the multiplex PCR reads in MiXCR, keeping a single row per CDR3 protein. The repertoire includes about 320,000 distinct CDR3 sequences, approximately 60% of them detected once, and roughly 9% sits in the top ten. The sample originates from a study of tumor-infiltrating lymphocytes in primary liver carcinoma. There are 14 residues in the CDR3. CDR1 is SQVTM and CDR2 is ANQGSEA in the germline V gene. V trimming: 6 bases; J trimming: 7 bases; junction bases outside the gene matches: 9.

Sequenced: peripheral blood. The receptor was isolated from a man aged 35-49 years with primary liver carcinoma and hepatitis B virus infection. V gene TRBV29-1 combines with J gene TRBJ1-4; 9 nucleotides align to TRBD1. The CDR3 bases are TGCAGCGTCGAGATAACAGGGGGCGGTGAAAAACTGTTTTTT. Translated, it gives CSVEITGGGEKLFF. Looking up the rest from reference TRBV29-1 and TRBJ1-4 gives the full variable domain: SAVISQKPSRDICQRGTSLTIQCQVDSQVTMMFWYRQQPGQSLTLIATANQGSEATYESGFVIDKFPISRPNLTFSTLTVSNMSPEDSSIYLCSVEITGGGEKLFFGSGTQLSVL.